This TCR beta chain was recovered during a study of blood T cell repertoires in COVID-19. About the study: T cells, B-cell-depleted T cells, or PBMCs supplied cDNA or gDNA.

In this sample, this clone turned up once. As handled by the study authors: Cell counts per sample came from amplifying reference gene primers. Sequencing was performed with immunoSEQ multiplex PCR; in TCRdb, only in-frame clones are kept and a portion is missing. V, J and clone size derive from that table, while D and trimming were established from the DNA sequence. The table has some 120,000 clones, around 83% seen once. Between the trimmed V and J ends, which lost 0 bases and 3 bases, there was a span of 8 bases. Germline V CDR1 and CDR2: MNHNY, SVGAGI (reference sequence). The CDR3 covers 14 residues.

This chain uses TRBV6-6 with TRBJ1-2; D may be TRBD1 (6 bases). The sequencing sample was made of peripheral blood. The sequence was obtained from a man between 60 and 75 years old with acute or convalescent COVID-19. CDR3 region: CASSYSGTYYGYTF. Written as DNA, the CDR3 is TGTGCCAGCAGTTACTCCGGGACATACTATGGCTACACCTTC.